This TCR beta chain was retrieved from a study of blood T cell repertoires in COVID-19. The assay was immunoSEQ multiplex PCR, and TCRdb's table has in-frame clones only and misses some. The sample includes a few hundred thousand clones, more than 70% of them seen just once. Germline V lookup: CDR1 MNHEY, CDR2 SMNVEV (reference sequence). V lost 5 bases and J 4 bases, leaving 20 bases between the germline ends. The CDR3 length is 16 residues. The sequenced sample was peripheral blood. This sequence was found in a man between 50 and 59 years old with active or convalescent COVID-19. V usage is TRBV27 and J usage is TRBJ1-1; D is ambiguous. The CDR3 here is CASSSFLGSGVTEAFF. CDR3 sequence (DNA): TGTGCCAGCAGTAGCTTTCTGGGGAGTGGGGTCACTGAAGCTTTCTTT.